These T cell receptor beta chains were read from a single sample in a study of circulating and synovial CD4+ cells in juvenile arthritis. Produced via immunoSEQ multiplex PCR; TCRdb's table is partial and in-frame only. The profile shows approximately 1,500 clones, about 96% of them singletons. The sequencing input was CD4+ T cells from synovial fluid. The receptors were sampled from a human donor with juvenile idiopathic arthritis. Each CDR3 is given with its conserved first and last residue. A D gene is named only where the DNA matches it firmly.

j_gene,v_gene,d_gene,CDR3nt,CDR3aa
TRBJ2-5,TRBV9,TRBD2,TGTGCCAGCAGCGTAGGAGTAGCGGGAGGAGGGGAGACCCAGTACTTC,CASSVGVAGGGETQYF
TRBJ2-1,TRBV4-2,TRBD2,TGTGCCAGCAGCCACCCGGTGAGCGGGAGGAGCTCCTACAATGAGCAGTTCTTC,CASSHPVSGRSSYNEQFF
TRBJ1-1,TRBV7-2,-,TGTGCCAGCAGCTTAGATCGGGACACTGAAGCTTTCTTT,CASSLDRDTEAFF
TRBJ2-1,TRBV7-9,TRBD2,TGTGCCAGCAGCGGGGGACTAAACAATGAGCAGTTCTTC,CASSGGLNNEQFF
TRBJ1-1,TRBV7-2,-,TGTGCCAGCGGCTTAGATCGGGACACTGAAGCTTTCTTT,CASGLDRDTEAFF
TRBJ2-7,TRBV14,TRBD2,TGTGCCAGCAGCCAACGCAGCGGGAGCGGCGAGCAGTACTTC,CASSQRSGSGEQYF
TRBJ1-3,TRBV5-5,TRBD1,TGTGCCAGCAGCCGGGGTGACAGGGGCGGAAACACCATATATTTT,CASSRGDRGGNTIYF
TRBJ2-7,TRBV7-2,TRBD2,TGTGCCAGCAGCCGAAATGGGGGGGGGACCTACGAGCAGTACTTC,CASSRNGGGTYEQYF
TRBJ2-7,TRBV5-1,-,TGCGCCAGCAGCCCGATCCCCGGTTCAAGCTCCTACGAGCAGTACTTC,CASSPIPGSSSYEQYF
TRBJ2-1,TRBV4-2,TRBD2,TGTGCCAGCAGTTCTAGCGGGACCGGCTCCTACAATGAGCAGTTCTTC,CASSSSGTGSYNEQFF
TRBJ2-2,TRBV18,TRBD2,TGTGCCAGCTCACCACCGGGACTAGCGGGTCCCGGGAACACCGGGGAGCTGTTTTTT,CASSPPGLAGPGNTGELFF
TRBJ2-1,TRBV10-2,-,TGCGCCAGCAGGGAAGGGGGGGCCCCCCCCTCCCAGTTCTTC,CASREGGAPPSQFF
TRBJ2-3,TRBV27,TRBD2,TGTGCCAGCAGTCTACTAGCGGGAGGTTCAGATACGCAGTATTTT,CASSLLAGGSDTQYF
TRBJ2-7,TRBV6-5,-,TGTGCCAGCGGGAGCTCCTACGAGCAGTACTTC,CASGSSYEQYF
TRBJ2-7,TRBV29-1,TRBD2,TGCAGCGTTGGGGGGACTAGCGGTGCCTACGAGCAGTACTTC,CSVGGTSGAYEQYF
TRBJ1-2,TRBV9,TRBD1,TGTGCCAGCAGCGTTCAAGCAGGGGGACCGTACGGCTACACCTTC,CASSVQAGGPYGYTF
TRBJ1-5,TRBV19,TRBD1,TGTGCCAGTAGTAGTAGGTCAGGGGGTCAGCCCCAGCATTTT,CASSSRSGGQPQHF
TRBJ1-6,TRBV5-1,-,TGCGCCAGCAGCCCGGGGGGCGCCGATTCACCCCTCCACTTT,CASSPGGADSPLHF
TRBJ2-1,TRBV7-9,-,TGTGCCAGCAGCCCAGAGGACTTTTACAATGAGCAGTTCTTC,CASSPEDFYNEQFF
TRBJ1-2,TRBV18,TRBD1,TGTGCCAGCTCACCTGGGACAGGGGGAAGTGGCTACACCTTC,CASSPGTGGSGYTF
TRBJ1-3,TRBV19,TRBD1,TGTGCCAGTAGCTTACAGGGGACCTCTGGAAACACCATATATTTT,CASSLQGTSGNTIYF